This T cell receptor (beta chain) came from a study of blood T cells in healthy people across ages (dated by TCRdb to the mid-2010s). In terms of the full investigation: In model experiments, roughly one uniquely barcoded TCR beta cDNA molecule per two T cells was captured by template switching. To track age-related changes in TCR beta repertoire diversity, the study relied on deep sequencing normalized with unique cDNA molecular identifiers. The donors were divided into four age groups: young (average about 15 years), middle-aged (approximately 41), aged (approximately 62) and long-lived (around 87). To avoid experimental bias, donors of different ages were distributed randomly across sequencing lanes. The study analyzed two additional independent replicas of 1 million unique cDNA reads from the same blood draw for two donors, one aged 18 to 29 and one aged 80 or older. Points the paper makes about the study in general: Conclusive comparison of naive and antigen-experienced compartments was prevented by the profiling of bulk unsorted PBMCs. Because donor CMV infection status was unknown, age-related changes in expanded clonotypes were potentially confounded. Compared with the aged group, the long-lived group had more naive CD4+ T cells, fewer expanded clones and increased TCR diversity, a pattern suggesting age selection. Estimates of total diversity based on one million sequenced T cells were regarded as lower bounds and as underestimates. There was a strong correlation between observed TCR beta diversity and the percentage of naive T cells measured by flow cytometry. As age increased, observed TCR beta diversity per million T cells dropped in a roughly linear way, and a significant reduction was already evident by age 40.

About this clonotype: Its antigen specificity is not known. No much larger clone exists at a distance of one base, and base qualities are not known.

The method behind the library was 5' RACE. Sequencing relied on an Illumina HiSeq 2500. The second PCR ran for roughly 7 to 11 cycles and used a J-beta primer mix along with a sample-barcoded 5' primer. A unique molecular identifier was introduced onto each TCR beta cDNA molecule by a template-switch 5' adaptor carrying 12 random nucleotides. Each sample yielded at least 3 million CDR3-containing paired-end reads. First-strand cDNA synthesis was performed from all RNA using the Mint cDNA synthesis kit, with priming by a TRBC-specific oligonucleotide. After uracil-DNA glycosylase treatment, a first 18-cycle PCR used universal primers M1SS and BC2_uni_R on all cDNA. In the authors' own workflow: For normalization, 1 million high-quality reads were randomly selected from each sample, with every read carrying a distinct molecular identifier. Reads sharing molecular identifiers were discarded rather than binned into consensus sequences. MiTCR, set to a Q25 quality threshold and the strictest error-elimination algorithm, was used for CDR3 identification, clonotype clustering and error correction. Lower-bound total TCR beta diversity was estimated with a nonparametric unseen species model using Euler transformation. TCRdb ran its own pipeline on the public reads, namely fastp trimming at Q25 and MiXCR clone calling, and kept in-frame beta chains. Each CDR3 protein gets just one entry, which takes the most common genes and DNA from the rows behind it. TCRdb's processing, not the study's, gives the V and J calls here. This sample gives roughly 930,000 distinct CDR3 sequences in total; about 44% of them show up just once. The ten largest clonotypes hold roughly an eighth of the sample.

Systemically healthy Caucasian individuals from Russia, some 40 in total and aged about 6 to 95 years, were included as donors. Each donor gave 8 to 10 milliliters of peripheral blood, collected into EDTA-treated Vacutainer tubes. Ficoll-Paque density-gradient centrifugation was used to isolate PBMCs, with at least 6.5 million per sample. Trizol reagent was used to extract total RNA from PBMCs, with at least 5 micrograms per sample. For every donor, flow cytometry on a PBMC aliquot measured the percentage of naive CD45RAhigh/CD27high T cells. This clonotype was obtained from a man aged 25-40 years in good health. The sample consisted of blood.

In nucleotides, the sequence is TGTGCCACCGAGGACAGGGAGGGGGGTAATTCACCCCTCCACTTT. Translated, it reads CATEDREGGNSPLHF. The V and J genes are TRBV10-3 and TRBJ1-6, with 8 bases aligning to TRBD1. From V the trimming removes 10 bases and from J it removes 6 bases, while the gene matches leave 11 bases of the junction unaccounted for. Counted from cysteine to phenylalanine, this CDR3 has 15 amino acids. Kept here is only the CDR3 DNA, which spans 45 bases and is read in frame from base 1. The germline V gene yields ENHRY for CDR1 and SYGVKD for CDR2.